The 23 T cell receptor beta chains below all came from one sample that was sequenced in a study of cytomegalovirus exposure and HLA in healthy donors. PCR employed 60 Vbeta and 13 Jbeta primers. Only in-frame clones appear in the TCRdb table, and some are missing; sequencing was by immunoSEQ multiplex PCR. The sample yields over 120,000 clones, roughly four fifths seen once. Sequenced input: PBMCs. All receptors derive from a man aged 25 to 40 in good health and CMV-seropositive.

The chain is built from TRBV2 and TRBJ1-1, with D perhaps TRBD1 (5 bases). The V gene's germline CDR1 is SNHLY and CDR2 FYNNEI. The V and J ends lost 6 bases and 0 bases respectively, with 11 bases between them. There are 14 residues in the CDR3. The CDR3 nucleotides read TGTGCCAGCAGAGCCAGGGAAATGAACACTGAAGCTTTCTTT. Amino acids: CASRAREMNTEAFF.

Of note for this clone: The DNA is left out, because the CDR3 cannot be placed on it with certainty; the CDR3 is given as TCRdb lists it. CDR3 region: CASSTSDRLIRETQYF. The chain couples TRBV27 to TRBJ2-5; TRBD1 is the table's D call, not checked against the DNA. A total of 16 residues make up the CDR3, ends included. The germline V gene has CDR1 MNHEY and CDR2 SMNVEV (reference sequence).

This clone turned up a few times. This sequence joins TRBV6-5 and TRBJ1-1; D is undetermined. CDR3 size: 14 residues. The V end lost 1 base, the J end lost 1 base, and 7 bases lay between the germline ends. Germline V gene lookup returns CDR1 MNHEY and CDR2 SVGAGI. DNA of the CDR3: TGTGCCAGCAGTTACTACAGAACGAACACTGAAGCTTTCTTT. Amino acid sequence: CASSYYRTNTEAFF.

The V and J genes are TRBV6-5 and TRBJ1-6; D gene uncertain. This CDR3 is built from 15 residues. Germline CDR1 reads MNHEY; CDR2 reads SVGAGI. Trimming shortened V by 2 bases and J by 7 bases, and 12 bases separated the two germline ends. CDR3 nucleotides: TGTGCCAGCAGTTACCAGGTGCAGACGAATTCACCCCTCCACTTT. Translation gives CASSYQVQTNSPLHF.

This clone was recorded a few times. V gene TRBV10-3 combines with J gene TRBJ1-1; a possible D gene is TRBD1 (6 bases). Germline V gene lookup returns CDR1 ENHRY and CDR2 SYGVKD. There are 14 residues in the CDR3. V shed 5 bases and J shed 4 bases, with 14 bases lying between them. CDR3 in DNA: TGTGCCATCAGTCTTCAGGGGCGGCGCACTGAAGCTTTCTTT. It encodes CAISLQGRRTEAFF.

This clone was counted once. V usage is TRBV30 and J usage is TRBJ2-3; D ambiguous. The CDR3 has 16 amino acids. CDR1 and CDR2 from the germline V gene are GTSNPN and SVGIG (reference sequence). V was pared by 0 bases and J by 1 base, with 14 bases between. As DNA, the CDR3 is TGTGCCTGGAGTGTCCGGAGCGCGCACGGCACAGATACGCAGTATTTT. Encoded protein: CAWSVRSAHGTDTQYF.

The rearrangement joins TRBV7-9 to TRBJ2-2; TRBD2 agrees at 9 bases. Trimming cost V 5 bases and J 5 bases; bases outside gene matches: 6. CDR3 length: 15 amino acids. CDR1 is SEHNR and CDR2 is FQNEAQ in the germline V gene (reference sequence). The CDR3 sequence is CASSGWTSETGELFF. CDR3 nucleotides: TGTGCCAGCAGCGGGTGGACTAGCGAAACCGGGGAGCTGTTTTTT.

The chain is built from TRBV5-4 and TRBJ2-1, with TRBD2 matching over 11 bases. The trim removed 0 bases at V and 6 bases at J, leaving 2 bases unmatched. The CDR3 spans 15 residues. In germline, CDR1 is SGHNT, CDR2 YYREEE (reference sequence). CDR3 DNA: TGTGCCAGCAGCTTGGCACTAGCGGGAGTCAATGAGCAGTTCTTC. It yields the protein CASSLALAGVNEQFF. The entire variable domain, with the rest obtained from reference TRBV5-4 and TRBJ2-1, is as follows: ETGVTQSPTHLIKTRGQQVTLRCSSQSGHNTVSWYQQALGQGPQFIFQYYREEENGRGNFPPRFSGLQFPNYSSELNVNALELDDSALYLCASSLALAGVNEQFFGPGTRLTVL.

The table lists this clone with a few counts. This rearrangement joins TRBV6-6 to TRBJ2-7; TRBD1 might be the D (5 bases). The germline V gene has CDR1 MNHNY and CDR2 SVGAGI (reference sequence). The CDR3 contains 15 residues. Trimming removed 2 bases from V and 2 bases from J, with 13 bases in between. The CDR3 region is CASSYGQGVTYEQYF. In DNA form, the CDR3 reads TGTGCCAGCAGTTACGGCCAGGGCGTAACCTACGAGCAGTACTTC.

The V and J genes are TRBV5-1 and TRBJ2-2; 7 bases match TRBD2. With 0 bases clipped from V and 6 bases from J, the junction kept 5 bases outside the gene matches. CDR3 length equals 15 residues. Germline V gene data show CDR1 as SGHRS and CDR2 as YFSETQ. DNA of the CDR3: TGCGCCAGCAGCTTGGGGCGGGAGTCCCCCGGGGAGCTGTTTTTT. Protein product: CASSLGRESPGELFF.

In regard to this clone: Sequence at one end of the junction differs from germline and may be a read error. In the same sample, other DNA sequences code for this CDR3. The V call is TRBV30, the J call TRBJ1-5; TRBD1 aligns across 7 bases. Germline CDR1 GTSNPN, CDR2 SVGIG (reference sequence). The CDR3 sequence is 16 residues long. The CDR3 nucleotides read TGCGCCTGGAAAGACAGGGCCGGGGGAGAGGGACAGCCCCAGCATTTT. Translating it yields CAWKDRAGGEGQPQHF.

The chain is built from TRBV5-1 and TRBJ2-7; D perhaps matches TRBD1 (5 bases). The V end was cut by 7 bases, the J end by 1 base, with 15 bases between. Per the germline V gene, CDR1 is SGHRS and CDR2 is YFSETQ. This CDR3 is 14 amino acids long. CDR3 loop: CASRATVTSYEQYF. In DNA form, the CDR3 reads TGCGCCAGCCGCGCGACAGTGACATCCTACGAGCAGTACTTC.

The gene calls are TRBV27 and TRBJ2-1, with 8 bases identical to TRBD2. This CDR3 has 13 amino acids. Germline V gene sequence: CDR1 MNHEY, CDR2 SMNVEV (reference sequence). After removal of 7 bases from V and 8 bases from J, the junction contained 7 bases not matched to a gene. This chain's CDR3 is CASIAGGRDEQFF. The CDR3 DNA sequence: TGTGCCAGCATTGCGGGGGGACGCGATGAGCAGTTCTTC.

This chain connects TRBV10-1 to TRBJ2-1; D is possibly TRBD2 (6 bases). Germline V gives CDR1 WNHNN, CDR2 SYGVQD (reference sequence). The CDR3 is 17 residues long. V lost 4 bases to trimming and J lost 4 bases, with 20 bases between them. The CDR3, as DNA: TGCGCCAGCAGTGCGCTGGGGGGTCCTAAACGATACAATGAGCAGTTCTTC. Translated: CASSALGGPKRYNEQFF.

In this sample, this clone turned up once. The rearrangement uses TRBV7-9 and TRBJ2-7; D perhaps matches TRBD2 (5 bases). The germline CDR1 and CDR2 sequences are SEHNR and FQNEAQ (reference sequence). CDR3 size: 16 residues. V shed 4 bases and J shed 5 bases, with 21 bases lying between them. The CDR3: CASSSPGAASGNEQYF. DNA of the CDR3: TGTGCCAGCAGCTCCCCAGGTGCGGCCTCGGGAAACGAGCAGTACTTC.

The chain recombines TRBV7-9 with TRBJ1-2, with D maybe TRBD1 (5 bases). The CDR3 spans 13 residues. Germline CDR1 reads SEHNR; CDR2 reads FQNEAQ (reference sequence). V lost 3 bases and J lost 4, with 9 bases in between. CDR3 in DNA: TGTGCCAGCAGCTTCAGGGAAGGCTATGGCTACACCTTC. It is translated as CASSFREGYGYTF.

V and J are TRBV19 and TRBJ1-1, with 11 bases lining up with TRBD1. The V gene's germline CDR1 is LNHDA and CDR2 SQIVND (reference sequence). CDR3 length: 14 residues. Losses at the gene ends were 4 bases for V and 3 bases for J; bases not matched to a gene: 1. The CDR3 sequence is CASSRTGGYTEAFF. CDR3 DNA: TGTGCCAGTAGTAGGACAGGGGGCTACACTGAAGCTTTCTTT. Looking up the rest from reference TRBV19 and TRBJ1-1 gives the full variable domain: DGGITQSPKYLFRKEGQNVTLSCEQNLNHDAMYWYRQDPGQGLRLIYYSQIVNDFQKGDIAEGYSVSREKKESFPLTVTSAQKNPTAFYLCASSRTGGYTEAFFGQGTRLTVV.

This clone was seen just once. V and J are TRBV6-1 and TRBJ2-1; D ambiguous. The CDR3 is made up of 12 amino acids. CDR1 MNHNS and CDR2 SASEGT come from the germline V gene. V was pared by 4 bases and J by 11 bases, with 12 bases between. DNA for the CDR3: TGTGCCAGCAGTGCAACTCCTTTTAAGCAGTTCTTC. The encoded protein is CASSATPFKQFF.

The V gene is TRBV5-1, the J gene TRBJ2-5, with D tentatively TRBD1 (6 bases). Looked up from germline, CDR1 is SGHRS and CDR2 is YFSETQ. V shed 4 bases and J shed 2 bases, with 15 bases lying between them. This CDR3 region has 15 residues. The CDR3 bases are TGCGCCAGCAGCCTAGGCGCAGGGGTACAAGAGACCCAGTACTTC. This sequence encodes CASSLGAGVQETQYF.

The gene calls are TRBV25-1 and TRBJ2-5; D is possibly TRBD1 (5 bases). The germline V gene encodes CDR1 MGHDK and CDR2 SYGVNS. This CDR3 comprises 15 residues. Deletions cut 7 bases from V and 5 bases from J, with 20 bases between. In DNA, the CDR3 is TGTGCCAGCATGCAAGCCGGGCAGGGAAGGGAGACCCAGTACTTC. Translating gives CASMQAGQGRETQYF.

The chain carries TRBV5-5 and TRBJ2-1; D possibly corresponds to TRBD2 (6 bases). The CDR3 extends over 14 amino acids. Germline-derived CDR1 and CDR2 are SGHKS and YYEKEE (reference sequence). With 0 bases removed from V and 10 bases from J, the gap between germline ends came to 14 bases. The CDR3 spells CASSLVGSGEEQFF. CDR3 nucleotides: TGTGCCAGCAGCTTGGTCGGGAGCGGAGAAGAGCAGTTCTTC.

The chain combines TRBV19 with TRBJ2-2, with D maybe TRBD2 (7 bases). Trimming cost V 5 bases and J 5 bases, with 18 bases left between them. CDR1 and CDR2 (germline): LNHDA, SQIVND (reference sequence). CDR3 length: 16 residues. The CDR3, as DNA: TGTGCCAGTAGTCCTTCCGGGGGGCGGTTAACCGGGGAGCTGTTTTTT. It translates to CASSPSGGRLTGELFF.

This sequence joins TRBV4-1 and TRBJ1-3; a possible D gene is TRBD1 (6 bases). Germline CDR1 and CDR2: MGHRA and YSYEKL. The CDR3 covers 15 residues. V lost 0 bases and J 2 bases, leaving 8 bases between the germline ends. In DNA, the CDR3 is TGCGCCAGCAGCCAAGAGGGGGCTGCTGGAAACACCATATATTTT. Translation gives CASSQEGAAGNTIYF.